This passage covers 5 T cell receptor beta chains from one sample sequenced in a study of beta chain features in type 1 diabetes. These receptors have no identified antigens. Every bit of the isolated RNA underwent reverse transcription, so sequencing read expressed TCRB transcripts. Assay: immunoSEQ multiplex PCR; the TCRdb copy retains only in-frame clones and omits some. The sample yields 300,000 to 400,000 clones, approximately 12% seen once. Study results and limitations: Shortening of TCRB CDR3s, moderate but significant, appeared in all four CD4+ subsets of Type 1 diabetes patients.

The sequenced sample was naive CD4+ T cells from blood. Source of these receptors: a woman between 18 and 29 years old with type 1 diabetes.

This clone was seen more than once but under ten times. Additional DNA sequences in this sample encode the identical CDR3. The chain uses TRBV7-9 and TRBJ2-5; 8 bases map to TRBD1. V lost 5 bases, J lost 1 base, and 3 bases stayed unmatched. Germline V gives CDR1 SEHNR, CDR2 FQNEAQ (reference sequence). The CDR3 extends over 14 amino acids. CDR3 nucleotides: TGTGCCAGCAGCAGAGGACAGGGCCAAGAGACCCAGTACTTC. As protein: CASSRGQGQETQYF.

There are a few counts of this clone. Here the CDR3 reads CASSARDRGRYTF. CDR3 coding DNA: TGTGCCAGCAGCGCCCGGGACAGGGGTCGCTACACCTTC. The chain uses TRBV9 and TRBJ1-2; 10 bases map to TRBD1. Germline V gene sequence: CDR1 SGDLS, CDR2 YYNGEE. This CDR3 region has 13 residues. Losses at the gene ends were 3 bases for V and 9 bases for J; bases not matched to a gene: 5.

The CDR3 nucleotides read TGTGCCAGCAGCCCCCGGGAGGGGAGGCACTATGGCTACACCTTC. This gives the protein CASSPREGRHYGYTF. The chain recombines TRBV9 with TRBJ1-2; D may be TRBD1 (5 bases). Germline assignment: CDR1 SGDLS and CDR2 YYNGEE. V was shortened by 4 bases and J by 3 bases, with 16 bases between the two germline ends. The CDR3 contains 15 residues. Full variable domain (outside the CDR3, taken from reference TRBV9 and TRBJ1-2): DSGVTQTPKHLITATGQRVTLRCSPRSGDLSVYWYQQSLDQGLQFLIQYYNGEERAKGNILERFSAQQFPDLHSELNLSSLELGDSALYFCASSPREGRHYGYTFGSGTRLTVV.

V and J are TRBV2 and TRBJ2-1; 15 nucleotides match TRBD2. The CDR3 extends over 14 amino acids. Germline assignment: CDR1 SNHLY and CDR2 FYNNEI. Losses at the gene ends were 6 bases for V and 10 bases for J; bases not matched to a gene: 4. The CDR3 protein is CASRGLAGGREQFF. For the CDR3, the DNA is TGTGCCAGCAGGGGACTAGCGGGAGGCCGCGAGCAGTTCTTC.

The rearrangement links TRBV29-1 to TRBJ2-7; no definite D call. The CDR3 is 14 residues long. Germline V gene lookup returns CDR1 SQVTM and CDR2 ANQGSEA. V was trimmed by 5 bases and J by 1 base, leaving 15 bases between them. CDR3 DNA sequence: TGCAGCGTTCGCGTACAGACGATTTCCTACGAGCAGTACTTC. This encodes CSVRVQTISYEQYF.